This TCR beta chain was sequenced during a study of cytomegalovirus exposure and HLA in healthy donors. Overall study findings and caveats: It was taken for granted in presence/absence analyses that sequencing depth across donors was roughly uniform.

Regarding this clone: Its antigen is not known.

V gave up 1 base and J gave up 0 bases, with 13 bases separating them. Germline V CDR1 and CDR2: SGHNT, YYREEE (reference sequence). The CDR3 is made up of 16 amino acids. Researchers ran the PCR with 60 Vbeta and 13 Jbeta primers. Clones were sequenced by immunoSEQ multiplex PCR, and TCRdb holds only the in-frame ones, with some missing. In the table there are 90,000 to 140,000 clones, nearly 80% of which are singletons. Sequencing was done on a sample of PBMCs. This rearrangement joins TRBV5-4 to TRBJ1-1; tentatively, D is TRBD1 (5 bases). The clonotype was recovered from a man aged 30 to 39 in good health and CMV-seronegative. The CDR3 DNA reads TGTGCCAGCAGCTTGCCCCGACAGAATATGAACACTGAAGCTTTCTTT. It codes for CASSLPRQNMNTEAFF.